This T cell receptor beta chain is drawn from a study of T cell clonotyping in hematopoietic cell transplantation (dated by TCRdb to the early 2020s). General notes on the study: Recipient samples taken before transplant were collected after cytoreduction. The study collected roughly 150 blood samples from approximately 32 consecutive transplant recipients and their related donors. Patients were recruited between September 2015 and January 2017 and followed until late 2020 or death.

With the immunoSEQ assay, which is a bias-controlled multiplex PCR relying on V- and J-specific primers, TCR beta CDR3 regions were amplified from genomic DNA. A second PCR step added a proprietary barcode and Illumina adapter sequences to the CDR3 amplicons. An Illumina MiSeq instrument was used to sequence the CDR3 libraries. The original methods were these. Export and quality control were handled in immunoSEQ Analyzer 3.0, while downstream analyses relied on R Bioconductor and Immunarch. Only productive rearrangements in the normalized downsampled data set were used to calculate repertoire metrics. In the normalized cohort, a clonotype counted as pathologically expanded if the clonotype was larger than 5 templates. The Inverse Simpson Index served as the measure of repertoire diversity. CMV-specificity analyses were carried out on the non-normalized data set to capture all clonotypes. Sourced from immuneACCESS, this table was stored by TCRdb with only in-frame sequences that have V and J called. A share of the clones is absent; for the studies checked, an unresolved V gene accounts for under half, and the remainder has no known explanation. The V and J calls and clone size come from that table; D and trimming were worked out from the DNA. The sample table holds 16,000 or so clones, of which 93% were seen once. The top ten hold 1.8% of the sample.

The paper as a whole reports these results and caveats: The sample size was limited and the cells went unsorted, which meant the CD4 and CD8 repertoire contributions could not be told apart. Inverse Simpson Index values from donors and from recipients before transplant predicted broader TCR repertoire diversity after transplant. Overlap with donor repertoires was found for only a small fraction of recipient repertoires, with over 95% found to appear de novo at the given depth. After transplant, TCR diversity in recipients dropped, and pathologically expanded clonotypes increased progressively from day 30 to day 180.

Sample time point, as interpreted from the label and publication: recipient sample about 28 days before transplant, after cytoreduction. Recipient blood was collected about 28 days before transplant and at days 30, 100 and 180 after transplant. Nuclei Lysis Solution was used to extract genomic DNA from fresh or cryopreserved unfractionated peripheral blood mononuclear cells. Via the germline V gene, CDR1 is SQVTM and CDR2 ANQGSEA. Trimming at the junction amounts to 4 bases on V and 1 base on J, and the germline ends lie 14 bases apart. The CDR3 starts with the cysteine, ends with the phenylalanine, and has 14 residues. The kept DNA is CDR3 alone, 42 bases in frame from the first base. This clone was seen just once. The clone's antigen remains unknown. No base-level quality is on record; no much larger clone is a single base apart.

The specimen comprised peripheral blood mononuclear cells, sampled before stem cell transplant. This receptor chain uses TRBV29-1 and TRBJ2-7; the D element might be TRBD1 or TRBD2, as each aligns at 5 bases. This receptor was identified in a man younger than 35 with biphenotypic leukemia. Some clones in this sample may be carry-over from other donors' samples. The CDR3 protein: CSVGVGTPSYEQYF. The base sequence is TGCAGCGTTGGAGTGGGGACCCCTTCCTACGAGCAGTACTTC.